This T cell receptor (beta chain) was retrieved from a study of OX40 agonist ivuxolimab in advanced cancers. Background on the study: Three dose-escalation patients had partial responses: one with hepatocellular carcinoma and two with cutaneous melanoma.

Here immunoSEQ multiplex PCR was the method, and the copy in TCRdb shows in-frame clones only, minus some. The sample carries about 71,000 clones, approximately 86% recorded once. Study-wide results and caveats: At 0.1 to 3.0 mg/kg and by week 6, clonal expansion occurred in CD4+ and CD8+ blood T cells.

Worth noting for this clone: Antigen specificity is unknown.

Germline values: CDR1 LGHNA, CDR2 YNFKEQ. The CDR3 spans 15 residues. V lost 4 bases and J lost 8, with 18 bases in between. The clonotype was recovered from an adult with an advanced solid tumor such as melanoma, head and neck, liver or kidney cancer. The genes are TRBV4-2 and TRBJ2-1; tentative D call: TRBD1 (5 bases). Specimen: CD4+ or CD8+ T cells sorted from blood, collected in a trial of the OX40 agonist ivuxolimab. CDR3 sequence (DNA): TGTGCCAGCAGCCGGTTGACGAAGGGGATATATGAGCAGTTCTTC. The encoded protein is CASSRLTKGIYEQFF.